These 19 T cell receptor beta chains originate from one sample sequenced in a study of OX40 agonist ivuxolimab in advanced cancers. Clones were sequenced by immunoSEQ multiplex PCR, and TCRdb holds only the in-frame ones, with some missing. The sample lists approximately 100,000 clones, around nine tenths occurring once. This specimen consisted of CD4+ or CD8+ T cells sorted from blood, obtained in a trial of the OX40 agonist ivuxolimab. The receptor source for this set is an adult with an advanced solid tumor such as melanoma, head and neck, liver or kidney cancer.

V and J are TRBV2 and TRBJ1-1; D not resolved. Germline CDR1 and CDR2: SNHLY and FYNNEI. The CDR3 runs to 13 residues. V lost 3 bases and J lost 7, with 12 bases in between. In DNA, the CDR3 is TGTGCCAGCAGTGAGTCCAGGAACCTTGAAGCTTTCTTT. This encodes CASSESRNLEAFF.

The chain recombines TRBV6-5 with TRBJ1-2, with TRBD1 matching over 7 bases. The CDR3 contains 14 residues. Germline CDR1 is MNHEY and CDR2 is SVGAGI. V shed 0 bases, J shed 8 bases, and the junction held 6 bases outside the gene matches. CDR3 protein: CASSYSRQGGGYTF. The DNA for the CDR3 is TGTGCCAGCAGTTACTCGAGACAGGGAGGAGGCTACACCTTC.

The V gene is TRBV7-9, the J gene TRBJ2-6, with D tentatively TRBD2 (6 bases). The V gene lost 5 bases and the J gene lost 0 bases, with 11 bases spanning the gap. The CDR3 extends over 16 amino acids. Germline CDR1 reads SEHNR; CDR2 reads FQNEAQ (reference sequence). CDR3 amino acids: CASSLSGSSGANVLTF. CDR3 nucleotides: TGTGCCAGCAGCCTTAGCGGTAGCTCTGGGGCCAACGTCCTGACTTTC.

J is TRBJ2-3 and V is TRBV11-2, with D possibly TRBD1 on 5 matching bases. V lost 6 bases to trimming and J lost 1 base, with 14 bases between them. The V gene's germline CDR1 is SGHAT and CDR2 FQNNGV. The CDR3 runs to 15 residues. CDR3 residues: CASRNTGIRTDTQYF. CDR3 nucleotides: TGTGCCAGCAGAAATACAGGCATACGCACAGATACGCAGTATTTT. The whole variable domain, filled in from reference TRBV11-2 and TRBJ2-3, reads EAGVAQSPRYKIIEKRQSVAFWCNPISGHATLYWYQQILGQGPKLLIQFQNNGVVDDSQLPKDRFSAERLKGVDSTLKIQPAKLEDSAVYLCASRNTGIRTDTQYFGPGTRLTVL.

The chain couples TRBV28 to TRBJ2-1; tentative D call: TRBD2 (5 bases). CDR1 is MDHEN and CDR2 is SYDVKM in the germline V gene. The CDR3 is 14 amino acids. Trimming pared 7 bases from V and 0 bases from J, leaving 10 bases between. CDR3 residues: CASKVGSSYNEQFF. CDR3 nucleotide sequence: TGTGCCAGCAAGGTGGGGAGCTCCTACAATGAGCAGTTCTTC. Filled out from reference TRBV28 and TRBJ2-1, the complete variable domain reads DVKVTQSSRYLVKRTGEKVFLECVQDMDHENMFWYRQDPGLGLRLIYFSYDVKMKEKGDIPEGYSVSREKKERFSLILESASTNQTSMYLCASKVGSSYNEQFFGPGTRLTVL.

The J gene is TRBJ2-7, the V gene TRBV5-1; weak D call: TRBD2 (5 bases). CDR1 is SGHRS, CDR2 YFSETQ, per germline. V lost 4 bases and J lost 4, with 6 bases in between. The CDR3 spans 11 residues. CDR3 DNA: TGCGCCAGCAGCGAGGGATACGAGCAGTACTTC. The encoded protein is CASSEGYEQYF.

The chain combines TRBV2 with TRBJ2-1, with D unresolved. The V gene's germline CDR1 is SNHLY and CDR2 FYNNEI. This CDR3 is built from 10 residues. V was shortened by 7 bases and J by 5 bases, with 3 bases between the two germline ends. DNA for the CDR3: TGTGCCAGCAACCACAATGAGCAGTTCTTC. It translates to CASNHNEQFF.

The rearrangement uses TRBV9 and TRBJ1-3, with 7 bases lining up with TRBD1. CDR1 and CDR2 (germline): SGDLS, YYNGEE. The CDR3 contains 15 residues. V lost 3 bases, J lost 2 bases, and 5 bases stayed unmatched. DNA of the CDR3: TGTGCCAGCAGCGCATCGACAGGGACTGGAAACACCATATATTTT. Residues: CASSASTGTGNTIYF.

This chain connects TRBV12-5 to TRBJ2-1, with 9 bases lining up with TRBD2. The CDR3 loop spans 19 amino acids. V dropped 0 bases and J dropped 4; count of bases not matched to a gene: 13. Per the germline V gene, CDR1 is LGHNT and CDR2 is FRNRAP. CDR3 DNA sequence: TGTGCTAGTGGTTTGGTCGGCCCAGAGGCGGGGGGGCTGTACAATGAGCAGTTCTTC. Amino acids: CASGLVGPEAGGLYNEQFF.

The chain carries TRBV7-9 and TRBJ2-1, with D unresolved. The V end lost 1 base, the J end lost 7 bases, and 11 bases lay between the germline ends. This CDR3 is 14 amino acids long. Germline CDR1 reads SEHNR; CDR2 reads FQNEAQ (reference sequence). This chain's CDR3 is CASSLEVGSNEQFF. In nucleotides, the CDR3 is TGTGCCAGCAGCTTAGAGGTGGGATCGAATGAGCAGTTCTTC.

The chain is built from TRBV7-2 and TRBJ2-7; D is perhaps TRBD1 (6 bases). In germline, CDR1 is SGHTA, CDR2 FQGNSA. Trimming shortened V by 5 bases and J by 2 bases, and 10 bases separated the two germline ends. This CDR3 is 13 amino acids long. Here the CDR3 reads CASSQGFPYEQYF. In DNA, the CDR3 is TGTGCCAGCAGCCAGGGGTTCCCCTACGAGCAGTACTTC.

Only a few counts were recorded for this clone. This chain joins TRBV10-3 and TRBJ1-5, with 8 bases lining up with TRBD1. Trimming removed 6 bases from V and 5 bases from J; junction bases left unmatched: 3. This CDR3 comprises 13 residues. Germline V gene data show CDR1 as ENHRY and CDR2 as SYGVKD. CDR3 sequence: CAIRDREDQPQHF. CDR3 coding DNA: TGTGCCATCAGGGACAGGGAAGATCAGCCCCAGCATTTT.

The chain employs TRBV23-1 and TRBJ2-7; perhaps TRBD2 as D (5 bases). TRBV23-1 is labeled an ORF, and its function is uncertain. The V and J ends lost 2 bases and 4 bases respectively, with 15 bases between them. The CDR3 length is 15 residues. CDR3 DNA: TGCGCCAGCAGTCAAGTCAGACGGGAAACTTACGAGCAGTACTTC. Encoded protein: CASSQVRRETYEQYF.

The chain has TRBV11-2 and TRBJ2-3, with D hard to call. Trimming stripped 5 bases from V and 3 bases from J, with 15 bases between. Germline lookup yields CDR1 SGHAT and CDR2 FQNNGV. The CDR3 runs 15 residues. CDR3 in DNA: TGTGCCAGCAGCCCCCTTGTTATCGGGACAGATACGCAGTATTTT. It codes for CASSPLVIGTDTQYF. The full variable domain, in which reference TRBV11-2 and TRBJ2-3 provide the parts outside the CDR3, is EAGVAQSPRYKIIEKRQSVAFWCNPISGHATLYWYQQILGQGPKLLIQFQNNGVVDDSQLPKDRFSAERLKGVDSTLKIQPAKLEDSAVYLCASSPLVIGTDTQYFGPGTRLTVL.

The table lists this clone with a few counts. This chain connects TRBV7-2 to TRBJ2-7, with D tentatively TRBD2 (5 bases). Trimming removed 5 bases at V and 4 bases at J, with 12 bases between. Germline CDR1 and CDR2: SGHTA and FQGNSA. The CDR3 contains 13 residues. This chain's CDR3 is CASSLTGVYEQYF. CDR3 DNA sequence: TGTGCCAGCAGCCTAACCGGGGTGTACGAGCAGTACTTC.

The gene calls are TRBV5-3 and TRBJ1-6, with D hard to call. TRBV5-3 is an ORF; its function is uncertain. The V end was cut by 4 bases, the J end by 0 bases, with 11 bases between. The CDR3 length is 16 residues. The CDR3 DNA is TGTGCCAGAAGCCGGACGGGGAGCTCCTATAATTCACCCCTCCACTTT. It encodes CARSRTGSSYNSPLHF.

V and J are TRBV27 and TRBJ2-7; the D is unclear. The CDR3 totals 15 residues. The V and J ends lost 2 bases and 0 bases respectively, with 11 bases between them. Germline V gene lookup returns CDR1 MNHEY and CDR2 SMNVEV (reference sequence). In DNA, the CDR3 is TGTGCCAGCAGTTTACGGCCGCGAGTCTCCTACGAGCAGTACTTC. Translation: CASSLRPRVSYEQYF.

The chain has TRBV7-3 and TRBJ1-1; tentative D call: TRBD1 (6 bases). CDR1 is SGHTA, CDR2 FQGTGA, per germline. Trimming stripped 4 bases from V and 0 bases from J, with 9 bases between. The CDR3 has 14 amino acids. CDR3 region: CASSSDSLNTEAFF. The DNA of the CDR3 is TGTGCCAGCAGCTCGGACAGCTTGAACACTGAAGCTTTCTTT.

The chain has TRBV10-1 and TRBJ1-5; TRBD1 might be the D (5 bases). The CDR3 extends over 15 amino acids. Germline assignment: CDR1 WNHNN and CDR2 SYGVQD (reference sequence). Trimming removed 10 bases at V and 3 bases at J, with 19 bases between. CDR3 DNA: TGCGCCACTCCGCCTAGGGACCGACACAATCAGCCCCAGCATTTT. This gives the protein CATPPRDRHNQPQHF.